A single sample is the source of the 8 T cell receptor beta chains below, sequenced in a study of T-cell reconstitution after alpha-beta-depleted transplantation in children. Unique molecular identifiers were incorporated into the prepared TCRbeta library. Using its own MiXCR run on the PCR reads, TCRdb lists one record per CDR3 protein. Of about 470,000 distinct CDR3 sequences listed, around 46% are singletons. The material was PBMCs, obtained before TCRalphabeta/CD19-depleted stem cell transplant. The receptor source for this set is a girl aged 2-10 years with aplastic anemia, due to receive a stem cell transplant.

The V gene is TRBV12-3 or TRBV12-4, the J gene TRBJ2-1, with TRBD2 identical over 7 bases. V trimming: 6 bases; J trimming: 4 bases; junction bases outside the gene matches: 12. The CDR3 length is 16 residues. Here the CDR3 DNA reads TGTGCCAGCAGGGCCGACCTAGCGGACCTATACAATGAGCAGTTCTTC. Amino acid sequence: CASRADLADLYNEQFF.

The rearrangement links TRBV12-3 or TRBV12-4 to TRBJ2-3; D remains ambiguous. Trimming took 7 bases from V and 2 from J, leaving 16 bases between them. The CDR3 length is 15 residues. Written as DNA, the CDR3 is TGTGCCAGCATGACGACCGGACGCCACACAGATACGCAGTATTTT. Translating gives CASMTTGRHTDTQYF.

The rearrangement uses TRBV11-2 and TRBJ1-2, with 9 bases identical to TRBD1. This CDR3 has 18 amino acids. V gave up 5 bases and J gave up 8 bases; unmatched junction bases: 21. Germline-derived CDR1 and CDR2 are SGHAT and FQNNGV. CDR3 nucleotide sequence: TGTGCCAGCAGCCTATATGGGGATTCCACAGGGGGCTCGAGAGGCTACACCTTC. This sequence encodes CASSLYGDSTGGSRGYTF.

Only a few counts were recorded for this clonotype. The rearrangement joins TRBV2 to TRBJ2-1; 11 nucleotides line up with TRBD1. CDR1 and CDR2 (germline): SNHLY, FYNNEI. This CDR3 region has 19 residues. The trim removed 5 bases at V and 0 bases at J, leaving 12 bases unmatched. The CDR3 nucleotides are TGTGCCAGCAGTCCTAGGGACAGGGGGTGGGCCTACTCCTACAATGAGCAGTTCTTC. Translating it yields CASSPRDRGWAYSYNEQFF.

The V gene is TRBV5-1, the J gene TRBJ2-3; perhaps TRBD2 as D (7 bases). CDR3 length equals 15 residues. Trimming took off 1 base at V and 6 bases at J, with 15 bases between the two ends. Germline-derived CDR1 and CDR2 are SGHRS and YFSETQ. The CDR3 DNA follows: TGCGCCAGCAGCTTGCGCGGGGGCTTGGGTGATACGCAGTATTTT. This codes for CASSLRGGLGDTQYF.

The table lists this clonotype with many counts. The chain employs TRBV7-2 and TRBJ2-5, with D possibly TRBD1 on 6 matching bases. CDR3 length: 16 residues. Germline V lookup: CDR1 SGHTA, CDR2 FQGNSA. Trimming took off 3 bases at V and 1 base at J, with 15 bases between the two ends. The CDR3 coding sequence is TGTGCCAGCAGCTTTAGGGGGAGAGGGGTCCAAGAGACCCAGTACTTC. Its protein is CASSFRGRGVQETQYF.

This clonotype has just a few counts. One junction end does not reproduce the germline sequence, and a read error may be involved. The V gene is TRBV6-5, the J gene TRBJ1-3; 9 bases align to TRBD1. Germline V gene sequence: CDR1 MNHEY, CDR2 SVGAGI. CDR3 size: 17 residues. CDR3 bases: TGTGCCAGCAGTTACTCGATACAGGGGGCCTCTCGAAACACCATATATTTT. Translated: CASSYSIQGASRNTIYF.

V gene TRBV7-9 combines with J gene TRBJ1-2, with a weak D call TRBD1 (5 bases). This CDR3 contains 15 residues. Per germline, CDR1 SEHNR and CDR2 FQNEAQ (reference sequence). The ends were cut back, 5 bases at V and 4 bases at J, with 17 bases in the middle. CDR3 loop: CASSSRDWTPYGYTF. Written as DNA, the CDR3 is TGTGCCAGCAGCAGCCGGGACTGGACCCCCTATGGCTACACCTTC.